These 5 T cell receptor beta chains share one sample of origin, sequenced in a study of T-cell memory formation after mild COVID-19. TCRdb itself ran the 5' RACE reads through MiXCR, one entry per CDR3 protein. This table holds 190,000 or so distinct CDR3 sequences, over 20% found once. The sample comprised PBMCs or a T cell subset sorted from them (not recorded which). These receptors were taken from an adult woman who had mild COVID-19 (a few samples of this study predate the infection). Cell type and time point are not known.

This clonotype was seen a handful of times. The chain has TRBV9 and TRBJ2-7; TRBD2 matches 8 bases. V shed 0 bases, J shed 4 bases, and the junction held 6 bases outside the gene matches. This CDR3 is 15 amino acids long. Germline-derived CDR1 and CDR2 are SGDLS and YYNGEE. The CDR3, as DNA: TGTGCCAGCAGCGTAGGTCCAGCGGGAGTATACGAGCAGTACTTC. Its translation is CASSVGPAGVYEQYF.

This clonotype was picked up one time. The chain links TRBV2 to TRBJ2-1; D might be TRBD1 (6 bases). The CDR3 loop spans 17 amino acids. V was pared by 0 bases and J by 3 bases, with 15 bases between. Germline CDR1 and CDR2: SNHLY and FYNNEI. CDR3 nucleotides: TGTGCCAGCAGTGAAGCGTCAGGACAGCCCATCTACAATGAGCAGTTCTTC. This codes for CASSEASGQPIYNEQFF.

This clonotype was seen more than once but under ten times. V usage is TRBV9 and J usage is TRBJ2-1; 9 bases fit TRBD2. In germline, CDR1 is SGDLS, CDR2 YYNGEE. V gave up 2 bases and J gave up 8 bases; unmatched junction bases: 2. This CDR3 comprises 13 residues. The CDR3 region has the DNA TGTGCCAGCAGCGTTAGCGGGGGATATGAGCAGTTCTTC. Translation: CASSVSGGYEQFF. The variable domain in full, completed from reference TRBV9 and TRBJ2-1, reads DSGVTQTPKHLITATGQRVTLRCSPRSGDLSVYWYQQSLDQGLQFLIQYYNGEERAKGNILERFSAQQFPDLHSELNLSSLELGDSALYFCASSVSGGYEQFFGPGTRLTVL.

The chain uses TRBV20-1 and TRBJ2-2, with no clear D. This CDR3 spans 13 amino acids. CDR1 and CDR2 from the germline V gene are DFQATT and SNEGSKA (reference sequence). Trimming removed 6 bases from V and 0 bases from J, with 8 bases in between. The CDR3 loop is CSAPITNTGELFF. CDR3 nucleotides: TGCAGTGCACCTATCACGAACACCGGGGAGCTGTTTTTT.

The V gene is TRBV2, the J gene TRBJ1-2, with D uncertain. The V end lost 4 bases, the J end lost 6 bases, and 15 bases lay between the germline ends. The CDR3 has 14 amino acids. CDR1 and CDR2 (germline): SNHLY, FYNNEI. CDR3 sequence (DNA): TGTGCCAGCAGTGCTGGGCGAAACGGCGATGGCTACACCTTC. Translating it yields CASSAGRNGDGYTF.